This entry lists 14 T cell receptor beta chains sequenced from one sample in a study of blood T cell repertoires in COVID-19. The protocol was immunoSEQ multiplex PCR, while the TCRdb copy is restricted to in-frame clones and leaves out a portion. Of 340,000 or so clones detected, 80% to 90% appear once; the ten largest clones hold about 4.2%. Material: PBMCs or T cells enriched from blood (not recorded which). The receptors were gathered from a middle-aged woman with acute COVID-19.

The V call is TRBV12-3 or TRBV12-4, the J call TRBJ1-1; no reliable D call. Trimming stripped 8 bases from V and 9 bases from J, with 13 bases between. The CDR3 sequence is 11 residues long. The CDR3 DNA sequence: TGTGCCAGCCGATACCGGGGTCAAGCTTTCTTT. It specifies CASRYRGQAFF.

The rearrangement joins TRBV9 to TRBJ2-7; 14 bases match TRBD2. This CDR3 has 15 residues. V lost 5 bases, J lost 6 bases, and 7 bases stayed unmatched. Germline CDR1 is SGDLS and CDR2 is YYNGEE. Here the CDR3 DNA reads TGTGCCAGCAGTATGGGACTAGCGGGGGTTGGCGAGCAGTACTTC. This encodes CASSMGLAGVGEQYF.

The chain joins TRBV28 to TRBJ1-5; D perhaps matches TRBD1 (6 bases). CDR3 length: 15 residues. Germline CDR1 is MDHEN and CDR2 is SYDVKM. Deletions cut 2 bases from V and 1 base from J, with 9 bases between. The DNA of the CDR3 is TGTGCCAGCAGTTTACCCGGACAGAGCAATCAGCCCCAGCATTTT. Amino acid sequence: CASSLPGQSNQPQHF. Supplemented by reference TRBV28 and TRBJ1-5, the full variable domain reads DVKVTQSSRYLVKRTGEKVFLECVQDMDHENMFWYRQDPGLGLRLIYFSYDVKMKEKGDIPEGYSVSREKKERFSLILESASTNQTSMYLCASSLPGQSNQPQHFGDGTRLSIL.

The genes are TRBV14 and TRBJ1-5, with D maybe TRBD1 (6 bases). The germline CDR1 and CDR2 sequences are SGHDN and FVKESK. Trimming took 5 bases from V and 5 from J, leaving 7 bases between them. The CDR3 totals 12 residues. CDR3 protein: CASSAGDQPQHF. The CDR3 bases are TGTGCCAGCAGCGCAGGGGATCAGCCCCAGCATTTT.

The genes are TRBV6-2 or TRBV6-3 and TRBJ2-6; weak D call: TRBD2 (6 bases). With 5 bases removed from V and 3 bases from J, the gap between germline ends came to 11 bases. CDR1 MNHEY and CDR2 SVGEGT come from the germline V gene. CDR3 size: 15 residues. Here the CDR3 DNA reads TGTGCCAGCAGTGCCGGGGGATATGGGGCCAACGTCCTGACTTTC. It encodes CASSAGGYGANVLTF.

This chain uses TRBV3-1 (or the pseudogene TRBV3-2) with TRBJ1-2, with no clear D. This CDR3 spans 17 amino acids. V gave up 0 bases and J gave up 4 bases, with 18 bases separating them. CDR1 is LGHDT, CDR2 YNNKEL, per germline (reference sequence). CDR3 in amino acids: CASSQDGGPGEGYGYTF. CDR3 nucleotides: TGTGCCAGCAGCCAAGACGGTGGGCCGGGCGAGGGCTATGGCTACACCTTC.

The rearrangement joins TRBV6-2 or TRBV6-3 to TRBJ2-7, with D possibly being TRBD2 (6 bases). Looked up from germline, CDR1 is MNHEY and CDR2 is SVGEGT. The CDR3 loop spans 14 amino acids. Trimming removed 4 bases from V and 2 bases from J, with 12 bases in between. This chain's CDR3 is CASSLREIPYEQYF. The CDR3 DNA is TGTGCCAGCAGTTTACGGGAGATCCCCTACGAGCAGTACTTC.

The J gene is TRBJ1-1, the V gene TRBV5-1, with 8 bases aligning to TRBD1. Germline-derived CDR1 and CDR2 are SGHRS and YFSETQ. Germline trimming cut 4 bases from V and 4 bases from J; bases unmatched to any gene: 6. CDR3 length: 14 amino acids. The CDR3 here is CASSEQGAGTEAFF. CDR3 sequence (DNA): TGCGCCAGCAGCGAGCAGGGGGCGGGCACTGAAGCTTTCTTT.

This chain links TRBV7-2 with TRBJ1-5; D ambiguous. CDR3 length: 14 amino acids. CDR1 and CDR2 from the germline V gene are SGHTA and FQGNSA. V lost 5 bases and J lost 3, with 11 bases in between. The CDR3 protein is CASSPGRVNQPQHF. The CDR3 coding sequence is TGTGCCAGCAGCCCGGGAAGAGTCAATCAGCCCCAGCATTTT.

V and J are TRBV6-1 and TRBJ2-3; 9 bases map to TRBD2. Per germline, CDR1 MNHNS and CDR2 SASEGT. V lost 4 bases and J lost 2; bases outside the gene matches: 13. This CDR3 comprises 18 residues. CDR3 nucleotides: TGTGCCAGCAGTGTCCTCCGTGGGACTAGCAGCCTCACAGATACGCAGTATTTT. It translates to CASSVLRGTSSLTDTQYF.

The V gene is TRBV4-3, the J gene TRBJ2-1; D is unresolved. The CDR3 has 15 amino acids. Germline assignment: CDR1 LGHNA and CDR2 YSLEER. V dropped 4 bases and J dropped 4 bases, with 14 bases sitting between them. Here the CDR3 DNA reads TGCGCCAGCAGCCCCGGCGGCAATTCGTACAATGAGCAGTTCTTC. It encodes CASSPGGNSYNEQFF.

The V and J genes are TRBV18 and TRBJ2-7; 10 positions match TRBD1. The V gene end was trimmed by 4 bases and the J gene end by 1 base; junction bases not matched to a gene: 10. This CDR3 has 17 residues. Germline CDR1 is KGHSH and CDR2 is LQKENI. The CDR3 region is CASSLYSGTGESYEQYF. CDR3 in DNA: TGTGCCAGCTCACTGTACTCCGGGACAGGGGAATCCTACGAGCAGTACTTC.

This clone showed up just once. V usage is TRBV5-1 and J usage is TRBJ1-6, with D possibly being TRBD1 (5 bases). The V and J ends lost 1 base and 8 bases respectively, with 13 bases between them. This CDR3 comprises 15 residues. CDR1 SGHRS and CDR2 YFSETQ come from the germline V gene. The CDR3 DNA is TGCGCCAGCAGCTTGATATTGGGGCAGGATTCACCCCTCCACTTT. Its protein product is CASSLILGQDSPLHF.

The DNA of the CDR3 is TGTGCCAGCAGCCCGGGGACAGGGGAGTGGGAGACCCAGTACTTC. It is translated as CASSPGTGEWETQYF. V gene TRBV7-3 combines with J gene TRBJ2-5; 10 bases agree with TRBD1. The CDR3 sequence is 15 residues long. V shed 5 bases and J 5 bases; nucleotides not matched to a gene: 8. Germline values: CDR1 SGHTA, CDR2 FQGTGA.